These 25 T cell receptor beta chains were all obtained from the same sample, sequenced in a study of beta chain features in type 1 diabetes. Study outcomes and limitations: Type 1 diabetes patients had moderately but significantly shorter TCRB CDR3s in all four CD4+ subsets.

These receptors have no known antigen. Reverse transcribing all isolated RNA meant expressed TCRB transcripts were sequenced. Sequenced by immunoSEQ multiplex PCR; TCRdb stores in-frame clones only, minus some. This sample carries about 14,000 clones, roughly 60% of them seen once, and the ten largest clones take around 0.57%. Sequenced sample: stem cell memory CD4+ T cells from blood. The source of these receptors is a woman in her late teens or twenties with type 1 diabetes.

V and J are TRBV6-5 and TRBJ2-3; 7 positions agree with TRBD2. Germline V gene data show CDR1 as MNHEY and CDR2 as SVGAGI. CDR3 length: 13 residues. Trimming cost V 2 bases and J 4 bases; bases outside gene matches: 0. Written as DNA, the CDR3 is TGTGCCAGCAGTTACGGGGGGGCAGATACGCAGTATTTT. Amino acid sequence: CASSYGGADTQYF.

This clone was observed a few times. The chain carries TRBV7-2 and TRBJ1-2; TRBD1 matches 8 bases. With V trimmed by 5 bases and J by 6 bases, 8 bases remained unmatched. The CDR3 has 14 residues. CDR1 and CDR2 from the germline V gene are SGHTA and FQGNSA. In DNA, the CDR3 is TGTGCCAGCAGCATCGGACAGGGTCAAGATGGCTACACCTTC. It codes for CASSIGQGQDGYTF.

The chain uses TRBV5-4 and TRBJ2-1; D is possibly TRBD2 (6 bases). CDR3 length equals 15 residues. Germline CDR1 SGHNT, CDR2 YYREEE (reference sequence). With 0 bases removed from V and 6 bases from J, the gap between germline ends came to 13 bases. The CDR3 coding sequence is TGTGCCAGCAGCTTGGCCGGGGGTGCCTTCAATGAGCAGTTCTTC. Its translation is CASSLAGGAFNEQFF.

V usage is TRBV19 and J usage is TRBJ2-5; 8 positions match TRBD1. J gave up 4 bases and V 5 bases, and 6 bases lay outside the gene matches. There are 14 residues in the CDR3. CDR1 is LNHDA, CDR2 SQIVND, per germline (reference sequence). CDR3 DNA: TGTGCCAGTAGTCCACAGGGGGGAGGAGAGACCCAGTACTTC. It codes for CASSPQGGGETQYF. The full variable domain, in which reference TRBV19 and TRBJ2-5 provide the parts outside the CDR3, is DGGITQSPKYLFRKEGQNVTLSCEQNLNHDAMYWYRQDPGQGLRLIYYSQIVNDFQKGDIAEGYSVSREKKESFPLTVTSAQKNPTAFYLCASSPQGGGETQYFGPGTRLLVL.

The chain has TRBV18 and TRBJ1-1, with D perhaps matching TRBD1 (5 bases). Germline V lookup: CDR1 KGHSH, CDR2 LQKENI. CDR3 length: 14 amino acids. The germline V and J ends were trimmed by 5 bases and 1 base, with 11 bases remaining between them. CDR3 nucleotides: TGTGCCAGCTCAGGGGGGGACGGGAACACTGAAGCTTTCTTT. Protein product: CASSGGDGNTEAFF.

The chain uses TRBV4-2 and TRBJ2-7; 11 positions match TRBD2. Per the germline V gene, CDR1 is LGHNA and CDR2 is YNFKEQ. Trimming cost V 0 bases and J 2 bases; bases outside gene matches: 0. This CDR3 has 15 amino acids. This CDR3 is CASSQELAGAYEQYF. The CDR3 DNA sequence: TGTGCCAGCAGCCAAGAACTAGCGGGAGCCTACGAGCAGTACTTC.

The chain recombines TRBV28 with TRBJ2-1; possible D gene TRBD1, 6 bases. V dropped 6 bases and J dropped 2 bases, with 14 bases sitting between them. Germline CDR1 is MDHEN and CDR2 is SYDVKM. CDR3 length: 15 amino acids. The CDR3 here is CASSPPQGAYNEQFF. The CDR3 bases are TGTGCCAGCAGCCCTCCACAGGGCGCCTACAATGAGCAGTTCTTC.

The rearrangement joins TRBV7-2 to TRBJ1-5; D is uncertain. Trimming left V 5 bases short and J 0 bases short, with 8 bases between. The CDR3 sequence is 14 residues long. Germline V gene data show CDR1 as SGHTA and CDR2 as FQGNSA. The CDR3 coding sequence is TGTGCCAGCAGCCCCAGGCATAGCAATCAGCCCCAGCATTTT. Translated: CASSPRHSNQPQHF.

V and J are TRBV28 and TRBJ1-4, with 9 bases identical to TRBD1. In germline, CDR1 is MDHEN, CDR2 SYDVKM. V lost 1 base and J lost 10; bases outside the gene matches: 7. CDR3 length: 15 amino acids. The CDR3 DNA sequence: TGTGCCAGCAGTTTATCCTACAGGGGGCCGGGAAAACTGTTTTTT. Translation gives CASSLSYRGPGKLFF.

The rearrangement links TRBV7-3 to TRBJ2-3; 13 bases align to TRBD2. The CDR3 is 16 amino acids. Germline trimming cut 5 bases from V and 1 base from J; bases unmatched to any gene: 3. The germline V gene has CDR1 SGHTA and CDR2 FQGTGA. CDR3 amino acids: CASSPGLAGGTDTQYF. The CDR3 region has the DNA TGTGCCAGCAGCCCCGGACTAGCGGGAGGCACAGATACGCAGTATTTT.

This chain joins TRBV19 and TRBJ2-3; TRBD2 agrees at 9 bases. The CDR3 length is 14 residues. CDR1 is LNHDA, CDR2 SQIVND, per germline (reference sequence). V lost 7 bases, J lost 4 bases, and 6 bases stayed unmatched. CDR3 amino acids: CASTERGVADTQYF. CDR3 in DNA: TGTGCCAGTACCGAGCGGGGGGTGGCAGATACGCAGTATTTT.

V usage is TRBV5-1 and J usage is TRBJ1-2, with D perhaps TRBD1 (5 bases). Trimming removed 1 base at V and 4 bases at J, with 14 bases between. The CDR3 runs 15 residues. Germline CDR1 and CDR2: SGHRS and YFSETQ. The CDR3 loop reads CASSLTGPLGYGYTF. CDR3 bases: TGCGCCAGCAGCTTGACAGGTCCCTTGGGCTATGGCTACACCTTC.

The chain couples TRBV29-1 to TRBJ1-1, with no clear D. Between the trimmed V and J ends, which lost 4 bases and 4 bases, there was a span of 16 bases. Looked up from germline, CDR1 is SQVTM and CDR2 is ANQGSEA. The CDR3 is 14 residues long. The CDR3 DNA sequence: TGCAGCGTTGGAATCGGGGAATTCGGCACTGAAGCTTTCTTT. It encodes CSVGIGEFGTEAFF.

This rearrangement joins TRBV29-1 to TRBJ1-2, with D hard to call. Between the trimmed V and J ends, which lost 5 bases and 7 bases, there was a span of 11 bases. CDR1 and CDR2 (germline): SQVTM, ANQGSEA. This CDR3 has 11 residues. CDR3 protein: CSVTDPSGYTF. The CDR3 DNA is TGCAGCGTTACCGACCCTAGTGGCTACACCTTC.

The chain joins TRBV25-1 to TRBJ2-2, with D unclear. CDR1 and CDR2 from the germline V gene are MGHDK and SYGVNS. There are 16 residues in the CDR3. V was shortened by 7 bases and J by 0 bases, with 15 bases between the two germline ends. CDR3 sequence reads: CASTHTLAANTGELFF. The CDR3 coding sequence is TGTGCCAGCACCCATACCCTCGCAGCGAACACCGGGGAGCTGTTTTTT.

The genes are TRBV2 and TRBJ2-3, with 7 nucleotides matching TRBD1. This CDR3 is built from 13 residues. Germline V gene sequence: CDR1 SNHLY, CDR2 FYNNEI. Trimming took 4 bases from V and 4 from J; bases not matched to a gene: 2. This CDR3 is CASSVDRADTQYF. CDR3 sequence (DNA): TGTGCCAGCAGTGTTGACAGGGCAGATACGCAGTATTTT.

The gene calls are TRBV2 and TRBJ2-5, with 7 nucleotides matching TRBD2. In germline, CDR1 is SNHLY, CDR2 FYNNEI. The V segment lost 8 bases and the J segment 2 bases; nucleotides outside the gene matches: 2. The CDR3 consists of 12 residues. The chain's CDR3 is CASRGDQETQYF. CDR3 in DNA: TGTGCCAGCCGGGGGGATCAAGAGACCCAGTACTTC.

The rearrangement uses TRBV7-9 and TRBJ2-3, with D possibly being TRBD1 (5 bases). V dropped 6 bases and J dropped 3 bases, with 13 bases sitting between them. The CDR3 is 14 residues long. Per germline, CDR1 SEHNR and CDR2 FQNEAQ (reference sequence). The CDR3 region has the DNA TGTGCCAGCAGGACCGACAGAGCAACAGATACGCAGTATTTT. Its translation is CASRTDRATDTQYF.

The chain links TRBV10-3 to TRBJ2-7, with TRBD2 as a possible D gene (6 bases). Trimming removed 2 bases at V and 4 bases at J, with 24 bases between. The germline CDR1 and CDR2 sequences are ENHRY and SYGVKD. This CDR3 is 18 amino acids long. Written as DNA, the CDR3 is TGTGCCATCAGTGAGGACCGCCGACTAGTTCTTCTCGGGTACGAGCAGTACTTC. It encodes CAISEDRRLVLLGYEQYF.

The chain uses TRBV7-2 and TRBJ2-7; 8 positions match TRBD2. The germline V gene encodes CDR1 SGHTA and CDR2 FQGNSA. The ends lost 6 bases at V and 0 bases at J; junction bases unmatched: 10. There are 16 residues in the CDR3. The CDR3 sequence: CASSSAAGGSSYEQYF. The DNA of the CDR3 is TGTGCCAGCAGTTCTGCTGCGGGAGGATCCTCCTACGAGCAGTACTTC.

A single count supports this clone. The V and J genes are TRBV19 and TRBJ2-3, with D hard to call. With 5 bases removed from V and 0 bases from J, the gap between germline ends came to 9 bases. CDR3 size: 14 residues. Germline CDR1 is LNHDA and CDR2 is SQIVND (reference sequence). CDR3 coding DNA: TGTGCCAGTAGTCTCCCCTCCAGCACAGATACGCAGTATTTT. This sequence encodes CASSLPSSTDTQYF.

The chain joins TRBV7-2 to TRBJ2-2, with D uncertain. The CDR3 loop spans 16 amino acids. Trimming took off 0 bases at V and 1 base at J, with 9 bases between the two ends. The germline V gene has CDR1 SGHTA and CDR2 FQGNSA. CDR3 nucleotides: TGTGCCAGCAGCTTAGCCGGTCAAGAGAACACCGGGGAGCTGTTTTTT. Translated, it gives CASSLAGQENTGELFF. Using reference TRBV7-2 and TRBJ2-2 for the parts outside the CDR3, the full variable domain is GAGVSQSPSNKVTEKGKDVELRCDPISGHTALYWYRQSLGQGLEFLIYFQGNSAPDKSGLPSDRFSAERTGGSVSTLTIQRTQQEDSAVYLCASSLAGQENTGELFFGEGSRLTVL.

The chain joins TRBV2 to TRBJ2-2, with 9 nucleotides matching TRBD1. The CDR3 is 15 amino acids. CDR1 and CDR2 (germline): SNHLY, FYNNEI. V lost 6 bases, J lost 7 bases, and 9 bases stayed unmatched. CDR3 bases: TGTGCCAGCAGAGGACAGGGGTTCCGAGGCGGGGAGCTGTTTTTT. This gives the protein CASRGQGFRGGELFF.

The gene calls are TRBV7-9 and TRBJ1-4, with a possible D match to TRBD1 (5 bases). The CDR3 is 14 residues long. Germline assignment: CDR1 SEHNR and CDR2 FQNEAQ (reference sequence). V dropped 2 bases and J dropped 8 bases, with 12 bases sitting between them. The CDR3 DNA follows: TGTGCCAGCAGCTTATGGCAGGGAGGAGAAAAACTGTTTTTT. Translation: CASSLWQGGEKLFF.

The CDR3 protein is CASSPYSGGTGELFF. Here the CDR3 DNA reads TGCGCCAGCAGCCCCTATAGCGGGGGGACCGGGGAGCTGTTTTTT. The rearrangement uses TRBV5-1 and TRBJ2-2; 10 bases are shared with TRBD2. This CDR3 has 15 amino acids. V shed 4 bases, J shed 5 bases, and the junction held 5 bases outside the gene matches. From germline, CDR1 is SGHRS and CDR2 YFSETQ.